The sequence of this T cell receptor (beta chain) was determined in a study of identical twins. Regarding the study as a whole: The authors drew conclusions from cross-sectional statistical analysis rather than following the same donors. One should note that invariant MAIT and iNKT cells could partly confound zero-insertion analyses. While abundant cord blood beta clonotypes carried fewer insertions, memory repertoires showed no such pattern.

TCRdb ran MiXCR on the 5' RACE reads and lists one entry per CDR3 protein. This sample has some 96,000 distinct CDR3 sequences, with under 7% found just once. As regards this clonotype: Its target is unknown.

Germline V lookup: CDR1 LGHDT, CDR2 YNNKEL (reference sequence). The CDR3 runs 14 residues. V was trimmed by 4 bases and J by 2 bases, leaving 10 bases between them. V and J are TRBV3-1 and TRBJ2-3; D uncertain. The source is a woman between 45 and 60 years old in good health. The sample comprised memory T cells sorted from blood. The CDR3 nucleotides read TGTGCCAGCAGCCCTAGACGGGCCACAGATACGCAGTATTTT. Translated: CASSPRRATDTQYF.